Each of the 26 T cell receptor beta chains below was sequenced from the same sample in a study of blood T cell repertoires in COVID-19. The data were produced by immunoSEQ multiplex PCR, yet TCRdb's version contains in-frame clones alone and is incomplete. In the table there are some 150,000 clones, about 84% of which are singletons. The sequenced sample consisted of PBMCs or T cells enriched from blood (not recorded which). These receptors all come from a woman younger than 30 who had been exposed to COVID-19.

V gene TRBV7-8 combines with J gene TRBJ1-2; 9 bases fit TRBD1. CDR3 length equals 14 residues. The V gene end was trimmed by 5 bases and the J gene end by 5 bases; junction bases not matched to a gene: 6. CDR1 is SGHVS and CDR2 is FQNEAQ in the germline V gene. The CDR3 spells CASSLSGTGYGYTF. The CDR3 nucleotides read TGTGCCAGCAGCCTTTCCGGGACAGGGTATGGCTACACCTTC.

The rearrangement uses TRBV6-5 and TRBJ1-3; tentatively, D is TRBD1 (6 bases). Germline V gene sequence: CDR1 MNHEY, CDR2 SVGAGI. V was cut by 9 bases and J by 3 bases, with 18 bases left in between. The CDR3 is 15 residues long. CDR3 nucleotides: TGTGCCAGTATCGCCAGGGGTCAGGGTGGAAACACCATATATTTT. Amino acids: CASIARGQGGNTIYF.

V is TRBV28 and J is TRBJ1-2, with D unresolved. Per the germline V gene, CDR1 is MDHEN and CDR2 is SYDVKM. Trimming removed 5 bases at V and 2 bases at J, with 9 bases between. The CDR3 contains 13 residues. The CDR3 coding sequence is TGTGCCAGCAGTCCCTCGGAGAACTATGGCTACACCTTC. It encodes CASSPSENYGYTF.

The rearrangement joins TRBV11-3 to TRBJ2-5, with a weak D call TRBD1 (6 bases). Germline V lookup: CDR1 SGHNT, CDR2 YENEEA. This CDR3 region has 13 residues. V was trimmed by 5 bases and J by 2 bases, leaving 9 bases between them. The CDR3 loop reads CASSRTVQETQYF. The CDR3, as DNA: TGTGCCAGCAGCCGGACAGTACAAGAGACCCAGTACTTC.

The chain combines TRBV27 with TRBJ2-7; possibly TRBD1 for D (6 bases). The CDR3 totals 14 residues. The V end lost 6 bases, the J end lost 0 bases, and 12 bases lay between the germline ends. Looked up from germline, CDR1 is MNHEY and CDR2 is SMNVEV (reference sequence). The CDR3 protein is CASSHGQYSYEQYF. CDR3 bases: TGTGCCAGCAGCCATGGACAGTACTCCTACGAGCAGTACTTC.

This rearrangement joins TRBV7-2 to TRBJ2-1, with D perhaps matching TRBD2 (6 bases). From germline, CDR1 is SGHTA and CDR2 FQGNSA. The CDR3 runs to 16 residues. The ends were cut back, 1 base at V and 2 bases at J, with 12 bases in the middle. The CDR3 is CASSLVSSAAYNEQFF. For the CDR3, the DNA is TGTGCCAGCAGCTTAGTATCTAGCGCAGCCTACAATGAGCAGTTCTTC.

This clone was detected only once. The J gene is TRBJ2-1, the V gene TRBV29-1, with D perhaps matching TRBD2 (5 bases). V gave up 2 bases and J gave up 4 bases, with 15 bases separating them. There are 15 residues in the CDR3. Germline V gives CDR1 SQVTM, CDR2 ANQGSEA. CDR3 nucleotides: TGCAGCGTTGAACTCCGGGGAGTGGTATACAATGAGCAGTTCTTC. It yields the protein CSVELRGVVYNEQFF.

The chain carries TRBV27 and TRBJ1-6, with D tentatively TRBD1 (6 bases). CDR1 and CDR2 from the germline V gene are MNHEY and SMNVEV (reference sequence). The V end lost 10 bases, the J end lost 4 bases, and 14 bases lay between the germline ends. CDR3 size: 14 residues. CDR3 sequence: CATSGGFYNSPLHF. Here the CDR3 DNA reads TGTGCCACCTCGGGGGGCTTTTATAATTCACCCCTCCACTTT.

The chain combines TRBV7-3 with TRBJ2-7, with a possible D match to TRBD1 (6 bases). CDR1 SGHTA and CDR2 FQGTGA come from the germline V gene. V dropped 3 bases and J dropped 3 bases, with 9 bases sitting between them. This CDR3 region has 13 residues. The CDR3 nucleotides are TGTGCCAGCAGCTTCCAAGGGGGCTACGAGCAGTACTTC. Protein product: CASSFQGGYEQYF.

This clone appeared once. The rearrangement uses TRBV23-1 and TRBJ2-5; tentative D call: TRBD1 (5 bases). TRBV23-1 is an ORF; its function is uncertain. This CDR3 is 15 amino acids long. The V and J ends lost 7 bases and 5 bases respectively, with 20 bases between them. CDR3 amino acids: CASTPPGIVGETQYF. DNA of the CDR3: TGCGCCAGCACCCCCCCAGGGATCGTAGGGGAGACCCAGTACTTC.

This clone was observed once. This chain uses TRBV7-3 with TRBJ2-1; 7 bases line up with TRBD2. Trimming removed 6 bases from V and 9 bases from J; junction bases left unmatched: 8. CDR1 is SGHTA, CDR2 FQGTGA, per germline. The CDR3 sequence is 13 residues long. The CDR3 DNA is TGTGCCAGCAGGCCCTCTAGCGGCCGTGAGCAGTTCTTC. It codes for CASRPSSGREQFF.

This clone has a single count. The chain recombines TRBV18 with TRBJ2-3; 9 nucleotides line up with TRBD2. Unmatched junction bases numbered 2, after V lost 6 bases and J lost 4 bases. Germline V lookup: CDR1 KGHSH, CDR2 LQKENI. The length of the CDR3 is 13 residues. The CDR3 nucleotides are TGTGCCAGCTCTAGCGGGAGCCCAGATACGCAGTATTTT. Translating it yields CASSSGSPDTQYF. The full variable domain, rest sourced from reference TRBV18 and TRBJ2-3, is NAGVMQNPRHLVRRRGQEARLRCSPMKGHSHVYWYRQLPEEGLKFMVYLQKENIIDESGMPKERFSAEFPKEGPSILRIQQVVRGDSAAYFCASSSGSPDTQYFGPGTRLTVL.

V gene TRBV2 combines with J gene TRBJ1-1; TRBD1 matches 8 bases. The CDR3 loop spans 15 amino acids. The V gene end was trimmed by 7 bases and the J gene end by 1 base; junction bases not matched to a gene: 8. Germline CDR1 SNHLY, CDR2 FYNNEI. The CDR3 loop is CASIIRGRGNTEAFF. The DNA for the CDR3 is TGTGCCAGCATAATCAGGGGGCGCGGGAACACTGAAGCTTTCTTT.

The chain has TRBV27 and TRBJ2-5, with TRBD2 as a possible D gene (5 bases). The germline V gene has CDR1 MNHEY and CDR2 SMNVEV (reference sequence). This CDR3 has 15 residues. Trimming removed 4 bases at V and 4 bases at J, with 16 bases between. CDR3 sequence reads: CASSYSYGVGETQYF. The CDR3 nucleotides read TGTGCCAGCAGTTATTCCTACGGGGTTGGAGAGACCCAGTACTTC.

The chain couples TRBV28 to TRBJ2-2; tentative D call: TRBD2 (6 bases). Trimming took 4 bases from V and 1 from J, leaving 7 bases between them. This CDR3 has 14 residues. In germline, CDR1 is MDHEN, CDR2 SYDVKM. The DNA of the CDR3 is TGTGCCAGCAGTTACGGGGGGAACACCGGGGAGCTGTTTTTT. This translates into CASSYGGNTGELFF.

This rearrangement joins TRBV5-4 to TRBJ2-3, with a tentative D call TRBD1 (5 bases). The CDR3 has 18 residues. The germline CDR1 and CDR2 sequences are SGHNT and YYREEE (reference sequence). V shed 1 base and J shed 1 base, with 19 bases lying between them. The DNA of the CDR3 is TGTGCCAGCAGCTTGCCAATTCACAGGAAGACCGGCACAGATACGCAGTATTTT. It encodes CASSLPIHRKTGTDTQYF. The full variable domain, its missing parts supplied by reference TRBV5-4 and TRBJ2-3, is ETGVTQSPTHLIKTRGQQVTLRCSSQSGHNTVSWYQQALGQGPQFIFQYYREEENGRGNFPPRFSGLQFPNYSSELNVNALELDDSALYLCASSLPIHRKTGTDTQYFGPGTRLTVL.

Turning to this clone: At one end, the junction sequence differs from germline, possibly due to a read error. The rearrangement joins TRBV3-1 (or the pseudogene TRBV3-2) to TRBJ2-7; 12 bases align to TRBD1. The CDR3 has 14 amino acids. Per the germline V gene, CDR1 is LGHDT and CDR2 is YNNKEL (reference sequence). CDR3 loop: CASSQAVGTGGPHF. CDR3 bases: TGTGCCAGCAGCCAAGCAGTAGGGACAGGGGGCCCACACTTC.

The chain is built from TRBV15 and TRBJ2-1, with 9 bases that match TRBD1. Germline CDR1 and CDR2: LNHNV and YYDKDF (reference sequence). Germline trimming cut 1 base from V and 8 bases from J; bases unmatched to any gene: 6. The CDR3 is made up of 15 amino acids. The CDR3 loop is CATSRVSGQGHEQFF. As DNA, the CDR3 is TGTGCCACCAGCAGAGTGTCGGGACAGGGTCATGAGCAGTTCTTC.

The chain has TRBV28 and TRBJ2-6; 10 nucleotides match TRBD1. Germline values: CDR1 MDHEN, CDR2 SYDVKM. The CDR3 extends over 17 amino acids. After removal of 1 base from V and 8 bases from J, the junction contained 8 bases not matched to a gene. CDR3 sequence (DNA): TGTGCCAGCAGTTTATTATCCTGGACAGGGGGGACCAACGTCCTGACTTTC. Protein: CASSLLSWTGGTNVLTF.

This clone turned up a few times. This chain connects TRBV10-3 to TRBJ1-2; no clear D. The CDR3 extends over 15 amino acids. The germline gives CDR1 ENHRY, CDR2 SYGVKD. Trimming pared 2 bases from V and 2 bases from J, leaving 12 bases between. Written as DNA, the CDR3 is TGTGCCATCAGTGAGGACTCAGTCCCGAACTATGGCTACACCTTC. This translates into CAISEDSVPNYGYTF.

The chain joins TRBV15 to TRBJ2-1; 9 positions agree with TRBD2. CDR1 and CDR2 (germline): LNHNV, YYDKDF (reference sequence). The J segment lost 12 bases and the V segment lost 3 bases, leaving 9 bases of the junction unmatched. The CDR3 is 14 amino acids. The CDR3: CATSSFLAGSGQFF. CDR3 nucleotide sequence: TGTGCCACCAGCAGTTTCCTAGCGGGATCAGGGCAGTTCTTC.

This sequence joins TRBV30 and TRBJ1-6; the D gene is possibly TRBD1 (5 bases). CDR3 size: 18 residues. CDR1 is GTSNPN, CDR2 SVGIG, per germline (reference sequence). V gave up 4 bases and J gave up 8 bases, with 27 bases separating them. Here the CDR3 reads CAWTPRGNPAAAYSPLHF. CDR3 nucleotide sequence: TGTGCCTGGACCCCACGGGGGAATCCGGCAGCGGCTTATTCACCCCTCCACTTT.

The gene calls are TRBV20-1 and TRBJ1-5; maybe TRBD1 (5 bases). The germline CDR1 and CDR2 sequences are DFQATT and SNEGSKA (reference sequence). This CDR3 is 12 amino acids long. Trimming took 3 bases from V and 8 from J, leaving 11 bases between them. The CDR3 bases are TGCAGTGCTAGTCTGTGGGGCGAGCCCCAGCATTTT. Its translation is CSASLWGEPQHF.

This rearrangement joins TRBV10-3 to TRBJ2-6; 9 bases match TRBD1. After removal of 6 bases from V and 0 bases from J, the junction contained 6 bases not matched to a gene. The germline gives CDR1 ENHRY, CDR2 SYGVKD. CDR3 length equals 17 residues. The DNA of the CDR3 is TGTGCCATCAGCCCGGGACAGGGCGACTCTGGGGCCAACGTCCTGACTTTC. Protein sequence: CAISPGQGDSGANVLTF.

The chain recombines TRBV5-1 with TRBJ2-4; perhaps TRBD2 as D (6 bases). Germline V CDR1 and CDR2: SGHRS, YFSETQ. The CDR3 is 17 amino acids. V was pared by 0 bases and J by 2 bases, with 15 bases between. The chain's CDR3 is CASSLVETGGTKNIQYF. In DNA, the CDR3 is TGCGCCAGCAGCTTGGTCGAGACCGGCGGGACCAAAAACATTCAGTACTTC.

The chain is built from TRBV3-1 (or the pseudogene TRBV3-2) and TRBJ1-2; 7 bases fit TRBD1. V shed 2 bases, J shed 4 bases, and the junction held 13 bases outside the gene matches. The CDR3 covers 17 residues. Germline V lookup: CDR1 LGHDT, CDR2 YNNKEL (reference sequence). The CDR3 bases are TGTGCCAGCAGCCAAAGGAGGGAAAGGGGGCAGGGCTATGGCTACACCTTC. This encodes CASSQRRERGQGYGYTF.